A single sample is the source of the 25 T cell receptor beta chains below, sequenced in a study of early T cells in non-severe SARS-CoV-2 infection. MiXCR was run by TCRdb on the 5' RACE reads, yielding one entry per CDR3 protein. The sample carries about 58,000 distinct CDR3 sequences, approximately 13% recorded once. The sample was whole blood. The receptors derive from an adult who was a healthcare worker with PCR-confirmed SARS-CoV-2 infection or an uninfected control (not recorded which).

In its sample, this clonotype was seen many times. The V and J genes are TRBV6-6 and TRBJ1-1; no definite D call. V lost 0 bases, J lost 0 bases, and 2 bases lay in between. CDR1 MNHNY and CDR2 SVGAGI come from the germline V gene (reference sequence). This CDR3 is built from 13 residues. The CDR3 sequence: CASSYSLNTEAFF. Here the CDR3 DNA reads TGTGCCAGCAGTTACTCACTGAACACTGAAGCTTTCTTT.

The J gene is TRBJ2-1, the V gene TRBV20-1; 9 nucleotides line up with TRBD2. The V gene end was trimmed by 5 bases and the J gene end by 6 bases; junction bases not matched to a gene: 11. CDR3 length: 15 amino acids. Per the germline V gene, CDR1 is DFQATT and CDR2 is SNEGSKA (reference sequence). CDR3 in DNA: TGCAGTGCTGGAAGGAGCGGGAGGAAACGCAATGAGCAGTTCTTC. Its translation: CSAGRSGRKRNEQFF.

This sequence joins TRBV5-1 and TRBJ2-7; perhaps TRBD2 as D (5 bases). Germline V gene sequence: CDR1 SGHRS, CDR2 YFSETQ. CDR3 length: 14 residues. Trimming removed 2 bases at V and 5 bases at J, with 14 bases between. CDR3 loop: CASSLFPGKDEQYF. As DNA, the CDR3 is TGCGCCAGCAGCTTATTTCCGGGAAAGGACGAGCAGTACTTC.

At least ten counts were recorded for this clonotype. V and J are TRBV7-3 and TRBJ1-1; D uncertain. The CDR3 totals 15 residues. Trimming removed 3 bases at V and 0 bases at J, with 11 bases between. CDR1 SGHTA and CDR2 FQGTGA come from the germline V gene. The CDR3 here is CASSFEGGMNTEAFF. The DNA of the CDR3 is TGTGCCAGCAGCTTTGAGGGCGGAATGAACACTGAAGCTTTCTTT.

V usage is TRBV20-1 and J usage is TRBJ2-7, with unresolved D. From germline, CDR1 is DFQATT and CDR2 SNEGSKA (reference sequence). The ends were cut back, 4 bases at V and 2 bases at J, with 3 bases in the middle. The CDR3 has 10 amino acids. Here the CDR3 DNA reads TGCAGTGCTACCACCTACGAGCAGTACTTC. It is translated as CSATTYEQYF.

This clonotype appeared many times. The chain joins TRBV6-4 to TRBJ1-5; weak D call: TRBD1 (5 bases). The CDR3 totals 16 residues. V gave up 9 bases and J gave up 0 bases, with 18 bases separating them. The germline gives CDR1 MRHNA, CDR2 SNTAGT. CDR3 amino acids: CARLSRDFDSNQPQHF. The CDR3 bases are TGTGCCAGACTCTCCCGGGACTTTGATAGCAATCAGCCCCAGCATTTT.

This clonotype was observed many times. This chain connects TRBV7-8 to TRBJ1-2, with D tentatively TRBD1 (6 bases). The V end lost 5 bases, the J end lost 0 bases, and 16 bases lay between the germline ends. CDR1 SGHVS and CDR2 FQNEAQ come from the germline V gene. This CDR3 has 16 amino acids. CDR3 sequence (DNA): TGTGCCAGCAGCCCATACAGGGTCATATCTAACTATGGCTACACCTTC. It yields the protein CASSPYRVISNYGYTF.

This clonotype was detected only a few times. V usage is TRBV7-9 and J usage is TRBJ2-7, with a tentative D call TRBD2 (5 bases). This CDR3 has 14 residues. The V end was cut by 5 bases, the J end by 3 bases, with 14 bases between. Germline V gene lookup returns CDR1 SEHNR and CDR2 FQNEAQ (reference sequence). The CDR3 DNA reads TGTGCCAGCAGCCCGCGCGGAGGAGGCTACGAGCAGTACTTC. Translated, it gives CASSPRGGGYEQYF.

This clonotype was observed many times. The rearrangement joins TRBV29-1 to TRBJ2-1, with D hard to call. The CDR3 is 14 residues long. Trimming removed 6 bases at V and 8 bases at J, with 20 bases between. Looked up from germline, CDR1 is SQVTM and CDR2 is ANQGSEA. DNA for the CDR3: TGCAGCGTCACCACCCCTGGAAGGGTTGATGAGCAGTTCTTC. Translation: CSVTTPGRVDEQFF.

There are many counts of this clonotype. V gene TRBV5-1 combines with J gene TRBJ2-7; D is possibly TRBD1 (5 bases). The CDR3 runs to 14 residues. V was trimmed by 0 bases and J by 1 base, leaving 8 bases between them. Germline-derived CDR1 and CDR2 are SGHRS and YFSETQ. The CDR3 spells CASSLVQGSYEQYF. As DNA, the CDR3 is TGCGCCAGCAGCTTGGTTCAGGGATCCTACGAGCAGTACTTC. Complete variable domain (other parts from reference TRBV5-1 and TRBJ2-7): KAGVTQTPRYLIKTRGQQVTLSCSPISGHRSVSWYQQTPGQGLQFLFEYFSETQRNKGNFPGRFSGRQFSNSRSEMNVSTLELGDSALYLCASSLVQGSYEQYFGPGTRLTVT.

This clonotype was seen more than once but under ten times. The V and J genes are TRBV14 and TRBJ2-1; TRBD1 aligns across 8 bases. The CDR3 loop spans 15 amino acids. The V gene end was trimmed by 2 bases and the J gene end by 6 bases; junction bases not matched to a gene: 6. The V gene's germline CDR1 is SGHDN and CDR2 FVKESK. The chain's CDR3 is CASSQQDRAINEQFF. CDR3 DNA: TGTGCCAGCAGCCAACAGGACAGGGCAATCAATGAGCAGTTCTTC.

The rearrangement links TRBV29-1 to TRBJ2-5; D may correspond to TRBD1 or TRBD2 (5 bases each). V gave up 6 bases and J gave up 2 bases, with 25 bases separating them. CDR1 SQVTM and CDR2 ANQGSEA come from the germline V gene. The CDR3 consists of 17 residues. DNA for the CDR3: TGCAGCGTGGGGTGGGGCAGCAGGTCATGGACTCAAGAGACCCAGTACTTC. It translates to CSVGWGSRSWTQETQYF.

This clonotype was seen a handful of times. As the CDR3 is not closed by the conserved phenylalanine or tryptophan, this likely results from a read error. The DNA is left out, because the CDR3 cannot be placed on it with certainty; the CDR3 is given as TCRdb lists it. The rearrangement links TRBV21-1 to TRBJ1-2; the D segment call TRBD1 is taken from the table without a DNA check. TRBV21-1 is listed as a pseudogene. From its first to its last residue, the CDR3 has 11 amino acids. The CDR3 sequence is CASSKTGRARI.

The gene calls are TRBV20-1 and TRBJ1-5; D gene ambiguous. The ends were cut back, 6 bases at V and 3 bases at J, with 9 bases in the middle. Germline values: CDR1 DFQATT, CDR2 SNEGSKA (reference sequence). This CDR3 contains 12 residues. CDR3 in amino acids: CSAGEANQPQHF. The CDR3 DNA follows: TGCAGTGCCGGGGAAGCCAATCAGCCCCAGCATTTT.

At least ten counts were recorded for this clonotype. The J gene is TRBJ2-2, the V gene TRBV3-1, with D unclear. The germline gives CDR1 LGHDT, CDR2 YNNKEL (reference sequence). The length of the CDR3 is 12 residues. V lost 3 bases and J 6 bases, leaving 5 bases between the germline ends. CDR3 in DNA: TGTGCCAGCAGCCAGAGTCCCGGGGAGCTGTTTTTT. It translates to CASSQSPGELFF.

This clonotype was detected a few times. The CDR3 region has the DNA TGTGCCAGCAGCCCCGGGAGGGCCAAGTACGAGCAGTACTTC. As protein: CASSPGRAKYEQYF. This chain links TRBV7-9 with TRBJ2-7; 8 bases line up with TRBD2. With V trimmed by 5 bases and J by 4 bases, 7 bases remained unmatched. CDR1 SEHNR and CDR2 FQNEAQ come from the germline V gene (reference sequence). The CDR3 contains 14 residues.

Only a few counts were recorded for this clonotype. The chain joins TRBV19 to TRBJ2-1; either TRBD1 or TRBD2 may supply D (5 bases each). CDR3 size: 19 residues. V lost 2 bases and J lost 4, with 24 bases in between. Germline V gives CDR1 LNHDA, CDR2 SQIVND (reference sequence). CDR3: CASSIRGASGVFSYNEQFF. The CDR3 DNA follows: TGTGCCAGTAGTATAAGAGGGGCGTCAGGCGTGTTTTCTTACAATGAGCAGTTCTTC.

The CDR3 DNA is TGTGCCAGCAGCCCCACACAGGGCCGAAATCAGCCCCAGCATTTT. Its translation is CASSPTQGRNQPQHF. The chain is built from TRBV3-1 and TRBJ1-5; tentatively, D is TRBD1 (6 bases). V dropped 4 bases and J dropped 4 bases, with 14 bases sitting between them. Germline-derived CDR1 and CDR2 are LGHDT and YNNKEL (reference sequence). CDR3 length: 15 residues.

This clonotype was detected only a few times. The chain couples TRBV9 to TRBJ2-5, with 7 bases that match TRBD2. Germline values: CDR1 SGDLS, CDR2 YYNGEE. The CDR3 loop spans 15 amino acids. The V segment lost 3 bases and the J segment 0 bases; nucleotides outside the gene matches: 5. CDR3 in DNA: TGTGCCAGCAGCGCCCGGGGAGGGTACCAAGAGACCCAGTACTTC. It is translated as CASSARGGYQETQYF.

This clonotype came up a few times. The chain carries TRBV29-1 and TRBJ2-3; TRBD2 matches 7 bases. CDR1 and CDR2 from the germline V gene are SQVTM and ANQGSEA. V shed 4 bases, J shed 0 bases, and the junction held 10 bases outside the gene matches. There are 16 residues in the CDR3. CDR3 bases: TGCAGCGTTGGCGGACCCAGCGGGATTAGCACAGATACGCAGTATTTT. The encoded protein is CSVGGPSGISTDTQYF.

This clonotype came up a few times. The CDR3 region is CSARDASGGQETQYF. The CDR3 coding sequence is TGCAGTGCTAGAGATGCTAGCGGGGGTCAAGAGACCCAGTACTTC. J is TRBJ2-5 and V is TRBV20-1; 10 bases fit TRBD2. Germline trimming cut 0 bases from V and 2 bases from J; bases unmatched to any gene: 3. CDR3 length: 15 amino acids. From germline, CDR1 is DFQATT and CDR2 SNEGSKA (reference sequence).

V usage is TRBV28 and J usage is TRBJ1-4, with TRBD1 matching over 8 bases. Germline CDR1 reads MDHEN; CDR2 reads SYDVKM. This CDR3 is 14 amino acids long. After removal of 6 bases from V and 6 bases from J, the junction contained 6 bases not matched to a gene. The CDR3 region is CASSLTGGYEKLFF. CDR3 sequence (DNA): TGTGCCAGCAGCCTTACAGGGGGGTATGAAAAACTGTTTTTT. The full variable domain, its missing parts supplied by reference TRBV28 and TRBJ1-4, is DVKVTQSSRYLVKRTGEKVFLECVQDMDHENMFWYRQDPGLGLRLIYFSYDVKMKEKGDIPEGYSVSREKKERFSLILESASTNQTSMYLCASSLTGGYEKLFFGSGTQLSVL.

The genes are TRBV3-1 and TRBJ2-3, with D possibly matching TRBD2 (6 bases). V lost 2 bases to trimming and J lost 3 bases, with 9 bases between them. Germline V gene lookup returns CDR1 LGHDT and CDR2 YNNKEL (reference sequence). This CDR3 region has 14 residues. The CDR3 protein is CASSQNRGTDTQYF. DNA for the CDR3: TGTGCCAGCAGCCAAAATCGGGGGACAGATACGCAGTATTTT.

The chain links TRBV28 to TRBJ1-2; no clear D. Per the germline V gene, CDR1 is MDHEN and CDR2 is SYDVKM. The length of the CDR3 is 11 residues. Trimming removed 6 bases at V and 8 bases at J, with 10 bases between. CDR3 sequence (DNA): TGTGCCAGCAGAGAAAAATGGGGCTACACCTTC. Amino acids: CASREKWGYTF.

This clonotype has more than one count but fewer than ten. This sequence joins TRBV7-8 and TRBJ2-1, with 12 bases aligning to TRBD2. The ends lost 4 bases at V and 0 bases at J; junction bases unmatched: 1. Per germline, CDR1 SGHVS and CDR2 FQNEAQ. The CDR3 is 16 residues long. CDR3 amino acids: CASSWGLAGSYNEQFF. The CDR3 coding sequence is TGTGCCAGCAGCTGGGGACTAGCGGGCTCCTACAATGAGCAGTTCTTC. The variable domain in full, with the rest retrieved from reference TRBV7-8 and TRBJ2-1, is GAGVSQSPRYKVAKRGQDVALRCDPISGHVSLFWYQQALGQGPEFLTYFQNEAQLDKSGLPSDRFFAERPEGSVSTLKIQRTQQEDSAVYLCASSWGLAGSYNEQFFGPGTRLTVL.